This T cell receptor beta chain was observed in a study of OX40 agonist ivuxolimab in advanced cancers. Study in general: At doses from 0.01 to 10 mg/kg, patients were given intravenous ivuxolimab every 2 weeks. Dose-escalation patients had hepatocellular carcinoma, melanoma, renal cell or head and neck cancer.

This clone was detected a few times. Germline V CDR1 and CDR2: MNHEY, SMNVEV (reference sequence). The CDR3 sequence is 21 residues long. V was shortened by 2 bases and J by 0 bases, with 27 bases between the two germline ends. Measured with immunoSEQ multiplex PCR; TCRdb has only the in-frame clones, and not every one. The sample consists of approximately 60,000 clones, around 80% of them appearing once. The receptor's source is an adult with an advanced solid tumor such as melanoma, head and neck, liver or kidney cancer. The chain couples TRBV27 to TRBJ2-3; D not resolved. The sample was CD4+ or CD8+ T cells sorted from blood, taken in a trial of the OX40 agonist ivuxolimab. The CDR3 spells CASSLGRTHGKGQASTDTQYF. CDR3 in DNA: TGTGCCAGCAGTTTAGGTAGAACTCATGGAAAAGGGCAAGCTAGCACAGATACGCAGTATTTT.